The T cell receptor (beta chain) described here comes from a study of blood T cells in healthy people across ages. The authors ran a second PCR of about 7 to 11 cycles using a sample-barcoded 5' primer and a J-beta primer mix. Using its own MiXCR run on the 5' RACE reads, TCRdb lists one record per CDR3 protein. Of around 800,000 distinct CDR3 sequences in the sample, 35% to 60% are singletons; the top ten hold 15% to 20%. This clonotype was found a few times. It may be a read error: a sequence one base away is much more abundant. This sequence was found in a man older than 75 in good health. The sequenced material came from blood.

Here the CDR3 DNA reads TGCAGTGTTTCCCCTGGGACTAGCGGCTCCTACGAGCAGTACTTC. As protein: CSVSPGTSGSYEQYF. This sequence joins TRBV20-1 and TRBJ2-7; 11 bases are shared with TRBD2. This CDR3 has 15 amino acids. The junction had 8 bases not matched to a gene; V was cut back by 7 bases and J by 0 bases. The germline V gene encodes CDR1 DFQATT and CDR2 SNEGSKA (reference sequence).